The entry that follows covers one T cell receptor beta chain sequence. Antigen: not known. CDR1 DFQATT and CDR2 SNEGSKA come from the germline V gene (reference sequence). The CDR3 spans 11 residues. V shed 6 bases and J shed 11 bases, with 15 bases lying between them. This sample is drawn from a study of shared clonotypes between healthy human individuals. Study details: The study drew on two women and a few men aged 18 to 49 as donors. General study findings and limits: The sampled material consisted only of blood, and tissue repertoires are likely to differ. Roughly 4.7% was the fraction of naive CD4 clonotypes found shared across a handful of donors.

Repertoires were generated with immunoSEQ multiplex PCR, while TCRdb's copy carries only in-frame clones and drops some. The sample carries over a million clones, about 84% recorded once. J is TRBJ2-3 and V is TRBV20-1; D is undetermined. Sequencing was carried out using memory CD4+ T cells from PBMCs. As to subset: CD45RA-negative fraction. The receptor comes from a man aged 18-30 years in good health. Some clones in this sample may be carry-over from other donors' samples. The CDR3 region has the DNA TGCAGTGCCGCCTGGGCCTGGGGGCAGTATTTT. The encoded protein is CSAAWAWGQYF.